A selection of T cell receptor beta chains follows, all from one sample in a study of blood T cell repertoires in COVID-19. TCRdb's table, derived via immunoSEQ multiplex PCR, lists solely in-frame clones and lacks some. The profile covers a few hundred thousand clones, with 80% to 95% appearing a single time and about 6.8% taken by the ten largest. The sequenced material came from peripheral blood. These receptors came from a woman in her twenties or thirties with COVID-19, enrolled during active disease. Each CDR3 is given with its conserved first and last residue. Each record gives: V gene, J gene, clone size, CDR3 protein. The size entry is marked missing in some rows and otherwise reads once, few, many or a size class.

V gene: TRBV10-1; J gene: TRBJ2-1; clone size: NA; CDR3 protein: CASSVGTSGSQFF
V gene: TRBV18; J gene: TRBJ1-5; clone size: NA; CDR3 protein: CASSFTPGEANQPQHF
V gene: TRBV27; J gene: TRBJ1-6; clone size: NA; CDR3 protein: CASSRDRGTVHNSPLHF
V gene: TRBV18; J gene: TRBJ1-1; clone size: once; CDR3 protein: CASSPTAGTEAFF
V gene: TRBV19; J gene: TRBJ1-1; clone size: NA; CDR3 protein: CASRATEAFF
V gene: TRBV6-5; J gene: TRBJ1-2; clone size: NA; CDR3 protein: CASSHRGAYGYTF
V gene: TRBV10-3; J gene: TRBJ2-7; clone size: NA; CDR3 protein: CAISDKRGSTYEQYF
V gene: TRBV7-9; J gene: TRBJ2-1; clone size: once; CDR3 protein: CASSLPGQGVNEQFF
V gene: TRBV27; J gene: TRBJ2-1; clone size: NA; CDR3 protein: CASSLSEQAYNEQFF
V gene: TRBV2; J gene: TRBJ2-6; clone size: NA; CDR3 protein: CASRTGTGGNSGANVLTF
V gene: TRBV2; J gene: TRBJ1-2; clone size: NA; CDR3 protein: CASSETGDGYTF
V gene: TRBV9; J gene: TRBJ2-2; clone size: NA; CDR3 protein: CASSISGRGNTGELFF
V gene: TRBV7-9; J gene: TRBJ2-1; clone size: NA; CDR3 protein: CASSLDRDNNEQFF
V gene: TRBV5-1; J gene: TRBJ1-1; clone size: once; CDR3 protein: CASSLAPGDTEAFF
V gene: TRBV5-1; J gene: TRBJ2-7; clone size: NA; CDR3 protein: CASSLVGQPMEQYF
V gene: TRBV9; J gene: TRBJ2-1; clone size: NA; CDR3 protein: CASSVDRGSSYNEQFF
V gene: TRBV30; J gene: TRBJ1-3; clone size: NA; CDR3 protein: CAWMTPGHSGNTIYF
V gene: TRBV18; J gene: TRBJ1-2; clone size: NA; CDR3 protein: CASSRGTGDYGYTF
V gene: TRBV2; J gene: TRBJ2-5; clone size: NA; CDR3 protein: CASASKTTPQETQYF
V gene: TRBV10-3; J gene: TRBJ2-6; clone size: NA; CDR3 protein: CATTGDSSGANVLTF
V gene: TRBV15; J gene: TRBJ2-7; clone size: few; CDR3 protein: CATSNVGGEQYF
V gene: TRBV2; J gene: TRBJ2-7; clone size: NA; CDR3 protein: CASKGGRVPYEQYF
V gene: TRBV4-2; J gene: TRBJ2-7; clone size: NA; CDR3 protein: CASSQDILGQGVGLAGGISYEQYF
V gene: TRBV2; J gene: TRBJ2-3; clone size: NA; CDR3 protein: CASSAGSGRTDTQYF